This TCR beta chain was obtained from a study of cytomegalovirus exposure and HLA in healthy donors. This CDR3 contains 15 residues. Germline loops: CDR1 LNHDA, CDR2 SQIVND (reference sequence). The V and J ends lost 4 bases and 6 bases, in that order; junction bases with no gene match: 3. Broader study findings: Later genetic work tied a missense DCLRE1C variant to beta-chain V and J trimming. Despite most TCR sequences being rare, some public TCRs occurred in many donors. Available immune exposure information covered CMV serostatus only. A later analysis showed HLA-associated TCR beta chains outstripping equally common others in clonal expansion.

Both 60 Vbeta primers and 13 Jbeta primers went into the PCR. Method: immunoSEQ multiplex PCR; TCRdb's copy keeps in-frame clones and lacks some. The table records 120,000 to 150,000 clones, approximately 70% of them present only once. On this clone itself: Its antigen is unknown.

The TCR originated in a woman in her thirties or forties in good health and CMV-seronegative. The chain is built from TRBV19 and TRBJ2-2; 12 bases map to TRBD2. The sequenced sample consisted of PBMCs. The CDR3, as DNA: TGTGCCAGTAGTACTAGCGGGGGGGCAGCCGGGGAGCTGTTTTTT. The encoded protein is CASSTSGGAAGELFF.